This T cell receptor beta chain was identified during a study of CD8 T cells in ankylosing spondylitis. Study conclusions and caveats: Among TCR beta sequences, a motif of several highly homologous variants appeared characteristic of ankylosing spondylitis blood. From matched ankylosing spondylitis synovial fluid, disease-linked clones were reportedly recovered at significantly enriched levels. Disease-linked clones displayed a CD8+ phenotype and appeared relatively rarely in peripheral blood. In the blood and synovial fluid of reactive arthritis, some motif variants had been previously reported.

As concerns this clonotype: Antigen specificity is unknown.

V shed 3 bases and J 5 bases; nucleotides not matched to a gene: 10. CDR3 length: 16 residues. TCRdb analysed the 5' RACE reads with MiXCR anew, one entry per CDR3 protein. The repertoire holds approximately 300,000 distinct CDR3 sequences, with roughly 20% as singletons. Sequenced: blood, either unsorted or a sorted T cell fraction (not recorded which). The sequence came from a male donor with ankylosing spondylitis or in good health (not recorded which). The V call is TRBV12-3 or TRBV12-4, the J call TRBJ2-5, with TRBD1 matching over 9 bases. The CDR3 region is CASSFGTGRGEETQYF. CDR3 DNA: TGTGCCAGCAGTTTTGGGACAGGGAGGGGAGAGGAGACCCAGTACTTC.